This is a list of T cell receptor beta chains from one sample in a study of identical twins. MiXCR, run by TCRdb on the 5' RACE reads, gives a single entry per CDR3 protein. This sample yields about 690,000 distinct CDR3 sequences, of which around 6.1% are seen a single time; around 2% belongs to the top ten. The sequencing input was naive T cells sorted from blood. The source of these receptors is a man aged 18-30 years in good health. CDR3s include the opening cysteine and the closing phenylalanine or tryptophan. Fields, in order: V gene, J gene, D gene, clone size, CDR3 protein, CDR3 DNA. D genes are given only for firm matches. For some rows the clone size is stated as once, few or many, or as a class when expanded; others skip it.

>TRBV5-6|TRBJ2-4|.|few
CASARQGSTNIQYF
TGTGCCAGCGCCCGCCAGGGGAGCACAAACATTCAGTACTTC
>TRBV24-1|TRBJ2-1|TRBD1|many
CATSDRKGQGAVDEQFF
TGTGCCACCAGTGACCGAAAGGGGCAGGGGGCGGTCGATGAGCAGTTCTTC
>TRBV6-5|TRBJ2-6|.|.
CASSYSHSGANVLTF
TGTGCCAGCAGTTACTCCCACTCTGGGGCCAACGTCCTGACTTTC
>TRBV5-1|TRBJ2-7|.|many
CASSFWAGSGEQYF
TGCGCCAGCAGCTTTTGGGCAGGGAGTGGCGAGCAGTACTTC
>TRBV14|TRBJ1-2|.|many
CASSQGATASYGYTF
TGTGCCAGCAGCCAAGGAGCCACAGCCAGCTATGGCTACACCTTC
>TRBV7-2|TRBJ2-1|TRBD2|many
CASSLAGLTYNEQFF
TGTGCCAGCAGCTTAGCGGGACTAACCTACAATGAGCAGTTCTTC
>TRBV7-6|TRBJ2-1|TRBD1|.
CASSLRGPTYNEQFF
TGTGCCAGCAGCCTCAGGGGGCCAACTTACAATGAGCAGTTCTTC
>TRBV12-3/TRBV12-4|TRBJ2-5|.|.
CASSFDGVGGETQYF
TGTGCCAGCAGTTTTGATGGGGTGGGGGGAGAGACCCAGTACTTC
>TRBV27|TRBJ2-1|.|.
CASSFGAAPVNEQFF
TGTGCCAGCAGTTTTGGAGCGGCGCCGGTGAATGAGCAGTTCTTC
>TRBV10-3|TRBJ2-3|.|few
CAISPDLLGYTQYF
TGTGCCATCAGCCCAGACCTCTTGGGATATACGCAGTATTTT
>TRBV12-3/TRBV12-4|TRBJ2-7|.|many
CASGYGSREQYF
TGTGCCAGCGGGTATGGCTCTCGCGAGCAGTACTTC
>TRBV28|TRBJ2-7|TRBD2|few
CASSSSGKSYEQYF
TGTGCCAGCAGTTCTAGCGGGAAGTCCTACGAGCAGTACTTC
>TRBV10-3|TRBJ2-5|.|many
CAINPGLGGETQYF
TGTGCCATCAACCCCGGGCTCGGCGGGGAGACCCAGTACTTC
>TRBV12-3/TRBV12-4|TRBJ2-5|TRBD2|.
CASSSLAGAVETQYF
TGTGCCAGCAGTTCACTAGCGGGAGCGGTGGAGACCCAGTACTTC
>TRBV30|TRBJ2-5|TRBD2|.
CAWSGGGGEETQYF
TGTGCCTGGAGTGGCGGCGGGGGGGAAGAGACCCAGTACTTC
>TRBV21-1|TRBJ1-1|.|many
CASSTIERQNTEAFF
TGTGCCAGCAGCACAATTGAACGGCAGAACACTGAAGCTTTCTTT
>TRBV7-8|TRBJ2-7|.|few
CASSSRDLPSLGQYF
TGTGCCAGCAGCAGCCGGGACCTCCCTTCCCTCGGGCAGTACTTC
>TRBV20-1|TRBJ2-5|TRBD1|many
CSATETGAVGETQYF
TGCAGTGCTACCGAGACAGGGGCGGTAGGAGAGACCCAGTACTTC
>TRBV5-1|TRBJ2-2|.|many
CASSDRNYGSAGELFF
TGCGCCAGCAGCGACAGAAATTACGGTTCTGCCGGGGAGCTGTTTTTT
>TRBV10-3|TRBJ2-7|TRBD2|many
CAISEKAGGPTYEQYF
TGTGCCATCAGTGAGAAAGCGGGAGGGCCTACCTACGAGCAGTACTTC
>TRBV20-1|TRBJ2-3|.|many
CSASAITDTQYF
TGCAGTGCTAGCGCCATAACAGATACGCAGTATTTT
>TRBV5-1|TRBJ2-5|.|many
CASSFQHGGETQYF
TGCGCCAGCAGCTTTCAGCATGGAGGGGAGACCCAGTACTTC